This is a list of T cell receptor beta chains from one sample in a study of beta chain features in type 1 diabetes. The data were produced by immunoSEQ multiplex PCR, yet TCRdb's version contains in-frame clones alone and is incomplete. The repertoire includes 300,000 to 450,000 clones, 9.5% to 10% of them detected once, and approximately 0.55% sits in the top ten. Sequences were obtained from central memory CD4+ T cells from blood. Receptor source: a young man with type 1 diabetes. CDR3s include the opening cysteine and the closing phenylalanine or tryptophan. The order of the fields is CDR3 length, D gene, V gene, clone size, J gene, CDR3 protein, CDR3 DNA. The D gene is left open where the match is weak. Clone sizes are given selectively: once, few, many, or a class where the clone is expanded.

12	-	TRBV7-3	-	TRBJ2-3	CASSPSAVTQYF	TGTGCCAGCAGCCCTTCCGCGGTTACGCAGTATTTT
15	TRBD2	TRBV19	many	TRBJ2-7	CASSILWEGRYEQYF	TGTGCCAGTAGTATCTTGTGGGAGGGCCGCTACGAGCAGTACTTC
15	TRBD2	TRBV18	-	TRBJ2-7	CASSPGLAGSYEQYF	TGTGCCAGCTCACCGGGACTAGCGGGGTCCTACGAGCAGTACTTC
14	TRBD1	TRBV28	-	TRBJ1-1	CASSKIGQGVIAFF	TGTGCCAGCAGTAAAATCGGACAGGGGGTTATAGCTTTCTTT
14	-	TRBV5-1	-	TRBJ2-5	CASSLALGAREQYF	TGCGCCAGCAGCTTGGCTCTGGGGGCGAGGGAGCAGTACTTC
17	-	TRBV7-2	few	TRBJ2-1	CASSWGPGGPKSNEQFF	TGTGCCAGCAGCTGGGGACCCGGGGGTCCCAAGAGCAATGAGCAGTTCTTC
15	-	TRBV4-2	-	TRBJ1-1	CASSQGQGSYTEAFF	TGTGCCAGCAGCCAAGGACAAGGATCTTACACTGAAGCTTTCTTT
16	TRBD1	TRBV7-6	-	TRBJ2-5	CASSLVGTGAAQTQYF	TGTGCCAGCAGCTTAGTAGGGACAGGCGCCGCGCAGACCCAGTACTTC
17	TRBD2	TRBV7-2	-	TRBJ2-7	CASSFGLAGRTLYEQYF	TGTGCCAGCAGCTTCGGACTAGCGGGCAGGACCCTCTACGAGCAGTACTTC
19	-	TRBV27	-	TRBJ1-5	CASSFTMFDSTDSNQPQHF	TGTGCCAGCAGTTTTACCATGTTCGACAGTACCGATAGCAATCAGCCCCAGCATTTT
12	-	TRBV5-1	-	TRBJ1-3	CASSPSGNTIYF	TGCGCCAGCAGCCCAAGTGGAAACACCATATATTTT
13	-	TRBV4-1	few	TRBJ2-7	CASRGFDSYEQYF	TGCGCCAGCCGGGGGTTTGACTCCTACGAGCAGTACTTC
15	-	TRBV6-5	few	TRBJ2-3	CASTPPGALGDTQYF	TGTGCCAGCACCCCCCCCGGAGCTTTGGGAGATACGCAGTATTTT
14	-	TRBV6-5	-	TRBJ2-3	CASGDHRRPDTQYF	TGTGCCAGCGGGGACCATCGGCGCCCAGATACGCAGTATTTT
15	-	TRBV18	once	TRBJ2-5	CASSPPEYSTGTQYF	TGTGCCAGCTCACCCCCAGAATATTCAACGGGGACCCAGTACTTC
14	-	TRBV9	few	TRBJ2-7	CASSVELRTGEQYF	TGTGCCAGCAGCGTAGAATTGAGGACGGGGGAGCAGTACTTC
15	-	TRBV7-9	few	TRBJ2-3	CASSVSGGSTDTQYF	TGTGCCAGCAGCGTTAGCGGAGGGAGCACAGATACGCAGTATTTT
14	TRBD1	TRBV7-8	-	TRBJ1-1	CASSLGGTGPEAFF	TGTGCCAGCAGCTTAGGGGGGACAGGCCCTGAAGCTTTCTTT
15	-	TRBV19	-	TRBJ1-1	CASSPIQGIGTEAFF	TGTGCCAGTAGCCCAATCCAGGGAATCGGAACTGAAGCTTTCTTT
14	-	TRBV7-2	few	TRBJ2-7	CASSRPGTGYEQYF	TGTGCCAGCAGCAGACCCGGGACTGGGTACGAGCAGTACTTC
12	-	TRBV29-1	-	TRBJ2-3	CSGRGGTDTQYF	TGCAGCGGAAGGGGTGGGACAGATACGCAGTATTTT
10	-	TRBV2	-	TRBJ2-7	CASKGTEGLF	TGTGCCAGCAAGGGGACGGAGGGGCTCTTC
14	TRBD2	TRBV4-1	-	TRBJ2-7	CASSSREGSYEQYF	TGCGCCAGCAGCTCCAGGGAGGGGTCCTACGAGCAGTACTTC
16	-	TRBV5-1	few	TRBJ2-5	CASSLADFGAQETQYF	TGCGCCAGCAGCTTGGCCGATTTTGGAGCGCAAGAGACCCAGTACTTC
15	-	TRBV2	-	TRBJ1-2	CASSEGPVATYGYTF	TGTGCCAGCAGTGAAGGTCCCGTGGCAACCTATGGCTACACCTTC
14	-	TRBV7-2	many	TRBJ2-1	CASLMDWTGDEQFF	TGTGCCAGCCTCATGGACTGGACGGGGGATGAGCAGTTCTTC
14	-	TRBV7-9	-	TRBJ2-2	CASSWTYSTGELFF	TGTGCCAGCAGCTGGACTTATTCCACCGGGGAGCTGTTTTTT
13	TRBD2	TRBV7-2	-	TRBJ2-4	CASSSYLAVDQYF	TGTGCCAGCAGTTCCTACCTAGCGGTAGATCAGTACTTC
12	-	TRBV7-9	few	TRBJ2-3	CATHSGTDTQYF	TGTGCCACCCACTCGGGCACAGATACGCAGTATTTT
15	TRBD2	TRBV29-1	-	TRBJ2-1	CSGSGLREGGNEQFF	TGCAGCGGGTCGGGACTCCGGGAGGGGGGCAATGAGCAGTTCTTC
15	-	TRBV6-6	few	TRBJ1-2	CASASGGAPIFSYTF	TGTGCCAGCGCCAGCGGGGGGGCGCCCATCTTCTCCTACACCTTC
13	TRBD1	TRBV6-5	few	TRBJ1-1	CASSLDRGEGAFF	TGTGCCAGCAGTCTGGACAGGGGGGAAGGAGCTTTCTTT
13	-	TRBV30	-	TRBJ1-1	CAWAGRMNTEAFF	TGTGCCTGGGCGGGACGGATGAACACTGAAGCTTTCTTT
14	-	TRBV18	-	TRBJ2-1	CASSGQVEHNEQFF	TGTGCCAGCTCAGGGCAGGTGGAACACAATGAGCAGTTCTTC
15	TRBD1	TRBV6-1	-	TRBJ2-3	CASRDRDRGTDTQYF	TGTGCCAGCAGGGACCGGGACAGGGGAACAGATACGCAGTATTTT
15	TRBD1	TRBV5-1	once	TRBJ1-4	CASRQLTGEGEKLFF	TGCGCCAGCAGACAATTGACAGGGGAAGGCGAAAAACTGTTTTTT
16	-	TRBV7-2	few	TRBJ2-1	CATQNTAIGSYNEQFF	TGTGCCACCCAGAATACCGCCATAGGCTCCTACAATGAGCAGTTCTTC
14	-	TRBV5-4	-	TRBJ2-7	CASSRSGTSYEQYF	TGTGCCAGCAGCCGTTCCGGGACTTCCTACGAGCAGTACTTC
14	TRBD1	TRBV10-3	few	TRBJ1-2	CAISEHHDRVGYTF	TGTGCCATCAGTGAGCACCATGACAGGGTTGGCTACACCTTC
13	-	TRBV7-3	-	TRBJ1-2	CASSLTGDYGYTF	TGTGCCAGCAGCTTAACGGGGGACTATGGCTACACCTTC
13	-	TRBV6-5	-	TRBJ2-7	CATVRATGDEQYF	TGTGCCACCGTAAGGGCCACCGGAGACGAGCAGTACTTC
16	-	TRBV5-1	-	TRBJ2-7	CASSLPQGLIPYEQYF	TGCGCCAGCAGCTTGCCACAGGGCCTAATCCCATACGAGCAGTACTTC
15	TRBD1	TRBV7-2	once	TRBJ1-2	CASSNSGTGFSGYTF	TGTGCCAGCAGCAACTCCGGGACAGGGTTTTCTGGCTACACCTTC
15	-	TRBV7-8	-	TRBJ1-4	CASSSVEGWNEKLFF	TGTGCCAGCAGCTCAGTGGAGGGTTGGAATGAAAAACTGTTTTTT
13	-	TRBV5-1	few	TRBJ2-7	CASSAETFYEQYF	TGCGCCAGCAGCGCCGAGACGTTCTACGAGCAGTACTTC
15	TRBD1	TRBV7-3	few	TRBJ2-7	CASSPLGQGGYEQYF	TGTGCCAGCAGCCCTCTCGGACAGGGGGGCTACGAGCAGTACTTC
13	-	TRBV11-2	few	TRBJ2-3	CASSHRDPDTLYF	TGTGCCAGCAGCCACCGGGACCCCGATACGCTGTATTTT
13	-	TRBV28	-	TRBJ1-1	CASRTPRGTEAFF	TGTGCCAGCAGGACTCCCAGGGGAACTGAAGCTTTCTTT